This section outlines one T cell receptor beta chain sequence together with its context. This record comes from a study of T cell responses to AZD1222 COVID-19 vaccine. The germline CDR1 and CDR2 sequences are WSHSY and SAAADI. The CDR3 totals 14 residues. J lost 3 bases, V lost 3 bases, and 5 bases had no gene match. The table came from immunoSEQ multiplex PCR; TCRdb's copy has only in-frame clones and leaves some out. The sample records about 120,000 clones, over 75% being singletons. The TCR was taken from an adult who received the MenACWY meningococcal vaccine as a control. The chain couples TRBV10-2 to TRBJ2-7; 7 positions match TRBD2. Sequences were derived from peripheral blood, sampled 28 days after the second dose of the MenACWY control vaccine. The DNA of the CDR3 is TGCGCCAGCAGTGATTTCCGGACTAGCTACGAGCAGTACTTC. Encoded protein: CASSDFRTSYEQYF.